A selection of T cell receptor beta chains follows, all from one sample in a study of OX40 agonist ivuxolimab in advanced cancers. Assay: immunoSEQ multiplex PCR; the TCRdb copy retains only in-frame clones and omits some. The top ten hold approximately 2.5% of the sample, which has tens of thousands of clones, 91% seen once. The sequences come from CD4+ or CD8+ T cells sorted from blood, collected in a trial of the OX40 agonist ivuxolimab. Every receptor here comes from an adult with an advanced solid tumor such as melanoma, head and neck, liver or kidney cancer. CDR3s include the opening cysteine and the closing phenylalanine or tryptophan. Each record gives: V gene, D gene, J gene, clone size, CDR3 DNA, CDR3 protein. The D gene is left open where the match is weak. The listing skips clone size in some rows; elsewhere it reads once, few, many or a size class.

V: TRBV10-2
D: TRBD2
J: TRBJ2-1
size: .
DNA: TGCGCCAGCGCTCCCACGCCCCCGGGACTAGCGATCTACAATGAGCAGTTCTTC
CDR3: CASAPTPPGLAIYNEQFF

V: TRBV7-2
D: TRBD1
J: TRBJ1-1
size: .
DNA: TGTGCCAGCAGCTCGACCGGGACAGGGCCGGTTGAAGCTTTCTTT
CDR3: CASSSTGTGPVEAFF

V: TRBV7-6
D: TRBD1
J: TRBJ2-7
size: .
DNA: TGTGCCAGCAGCTTCAGACAGGGCGACTACGAGCAGTACTTC
CDR3: CASSFRQGDYEQYF

V: TRBV29-1
D: .
J: TRBJ1-1
size: .
DNA: TGCAGCGCCGAGGAGCGCAAAGCTTTCTTT
CDR3: CSAEERKAFF

V: TRBV10-3
D: TRBD2
J: TRBJ2-7
size: .
DNA: TGTGCCATCAGGGCTAGCGGCTCCTACGAGCAGTACTTC
CDR3: CAIRASGSYEQYF

V: TRBV5-1
D: .
J: TRBJ2-7
size: once
DNA: TGCGCCAGCAGCCAAATGACAGGTTCCTACGAGCAGTACTTC
CDR3: CASSQMTGSYEQYF

V: TRBV11-1
D: TRBD1
J: TRBJ2-7
size: .
DNA: TGTGCCAGCAGCCTTACGGACAGGGGCCACGAGCAGTACTTC
CDR3: CASSLTDRGHEQYF

V: TRBV6-6
D: .
J: TRBJ1-5
size: .
DNA: TGTGCCAGCAGTCCCCAGGTGAACCAGCCCCAGCATTTT
CDR3: CASSPQVNQPQHF

V: TRBV21-1
D: .
J: TRBJ2-7
size: .
DNA: TGTGCCAGCAGCCAAGACACAGACTCCTACGAGCAGTACTTC
CDR3: CASSQDTDSYEQYF

V: TRBV19
D: .
J: TRBJ2-4
size: .
DNA: TGCGCCAGTAGTCGCGGGACGCATGAAAACATTCAGTACTTC
CDR3: CASSRGTHENIQYF

V: TRBV28
D: .
J: TRBJ1-5
size: .
DNA: TGTGCCAGCAGTTTAGGGGGAAATAGCAATCAGCCCCAGCATTTT
CDR3: CASSLGGNSNQPQHF

V: TRBV19
D: .
J: TRBJ2-6
size: .
DNA: TGTGCCAGTAGTATCTCTTGGGATCCCGGGGCCAACGTCCTGACTTTC
CDR3: CASSISWDPGANVLTF

V: TRBV30
D: .
J: TRBJ2-1
size: .
DNA: TGTGCCTGCTCTGGGGGGCTAGCAAAAGAGCAGTTCTTC
CDR3: CACSGGLAKEQFF

V: TRBV7-2
D: .
J: TRBJ2-7
size: .
DNA: TGTGCCAGCACCCCGGCCCGGTGGGCCTACGAGCAGTACTTC
CDR3: CASTPARWAYEQYF

V: TRBV1
D: .
J: TRBJ2-2
size: .
DNA: TGCACCAGCAGCCAAGATGGATCTAGCGGGTATACCGGGGAGCTGTTTTTT
CDR3: CTSSQDGSSGYTGELFF

V: TRBV2
D: .
J: TRBJ1-5
size: once
DNA: TGTGCCAGCAGTGACGAGATCTCCGCCGGGCAGCCCCAGCATTTT
CDR3: CASSDEISAGQPQHF

V: TRBV2
D: .
J: TRBJ1-5
size: .
DNA: TGTGCCAGCAGCCATCCCCCGGGGAGGGGTCAGCCCCAGCATTTT
CDR3: CASSHPPGRGQPQHF

V: TRBV9
D: .
J: TRBJ2-7
size: .
DNA: TGTGCCAGCAGCGTAGATCAGGGTAGGCGGTACGAGCAGTACTTC
CDR3: CASSVDQGRRYEQYF

V: TRBV11-3
D: .
J: TRBJ2-2
size: .
DNA: TGTGCCAGCAGCCCCGGGCAGGGTGGCCTCGAGGAGCTGTTTTTT
CDR3: CASSPGQGGLEELFF

V: TRBV5-1
D: .
J: TRBJ2-2
size: .
DNA: TGCGCCAGCAGACCAGAGAACACCGGGGAGCTGTTTTTT
CDR3: CASRPENTGELFF

V: TRBV5-6
D: .
J: TRBJ2-7
size: .
DNA: TGTGCCAGCAGCTACTTACAGGGACCCTACGAGCAGTACTTC
CDR3: CASSYLQGPYEQYF

V: TRBV10-3
D: .
J: TRBJ2-1
size: .
DNA: TGTGCCATCAGTGAGTCCAATGGTCCCTATGAGCAGTTCTTC
CDR3: CAISESNGPYEQFF

V: TRBV14
D: .
J: TRBJ2-5
size: few
DNA: TGTGCCAGCAGCATAGGCTTGGGGTCCCAGTACTTC
CDR3: CASSIGLGSQYF

V: TRBV6-5
D: .
J: TRBJ2-1
size: .
DNA: TGTGCCAGCAAGGCGGAATACAATGAGCAGTTCTTC
CDR3: CASKAEYNEQFF

V: TRBV6-1
D: .
J: TRBJ2-7
size: once
DNA: TGTGCCAGCAGTCAGCCGGGACCAGCCTACGAGCAGTACTTC
CDR3: CASSQPGPAYEQYF

V: TRBV7-2
D: TRBD2
J: TRBJ2-1
size: .
DNA: TGTGCCAGCAGGGGGACTAGCGGAGTCTACAATGAGCAGTTCTTC
CDR3: CASRGTSGVYNEQFF

V: TRBV5-1
D: TRBD1
J: TRBJ1-2
size: .
DNA: TGCGCCAGCAGAGACGGACAGGGGGCGTTGGGCTACACCTTC
CDR3: CASRDGQGALGYTF

V: TRBV5-1
D: .
J: TRBJ2-1
size: once
DNA: TGCGCCAGCAGCTCGAATTTCGGGTCTCAGTTCTTC
CDR3: CASSSNFGSQFF

V: TRBV27
D: .
J: TRBJ2-7
size: .
DNA: TGTGCCAGCAGTTTACGGGGGGCCTATTCCTACGAGCAGTACTTC
CDR3: CASSLRGAYSYEQYF

V: TRBV18
D: .
J: TRBJ1-1
size: once
DNA: TGTGCCAGCTCACTACCAAACAGGGCTGGGAACACTGAAGCTTTCTTT
CDR3: CASSLPNRAGNTEAFF

V: TRBV18
D: .
J: TRBJ2-5
size: .
DNA: TGTGCCAGCTCACCGATTCAGGGTGGTTTGGAGACCCAGTACTTC
CDR3: CASSPIQGGLETQYF